This TCR beta chain was observed in a study of CD8+ T cells in alopecia areata. Stated treatment: oral pan-JAK inhibitor, 5-10 mg twice daily. Lesional scalp tissue (obtained by punch biopsy) and peripheral blood were collected from alopecia areata patients. Sequencing used cDNA as its template, made by extracting RNA and reverse transcribing it. The repertoire was sequenced with immunoSEQ multiplex PCR; TCRdb's copy has only in-frame clones and lacks some. The table shows some 190,000 clones, with 66% occurring only once. Notes on this clone: Antigen specificity is unknown.

General study results and limits: Sharing of TCRs across patients appeared less clear than in mice, possibly for HLA-related reasons.

Germline values: CDR1 MGHRA, CDR2 YSYEKL. The V and J ends lost 0 bases and 8 bases, in that order; junction bases with no gene match: 15. The CDR3 has 19 amino acids. The sample here was CD4+ T cells sorted from blood, taken at approximately week 44, from a patient treated with tofacitinib. This receptor was obtained from a human donor with alopecia areata. J is TRBJ2-1 and V is TRBV4-1, with 11 positions matching TRBD2. CDR3 DNA sequence: TGCGCCAGCAGCCAAGATCGCCTAGCGGGGGGTGGGTTTGGCTATGAGCAGTTCTTC. Translating gives CASSQDRLAGGGFGYEQFF.